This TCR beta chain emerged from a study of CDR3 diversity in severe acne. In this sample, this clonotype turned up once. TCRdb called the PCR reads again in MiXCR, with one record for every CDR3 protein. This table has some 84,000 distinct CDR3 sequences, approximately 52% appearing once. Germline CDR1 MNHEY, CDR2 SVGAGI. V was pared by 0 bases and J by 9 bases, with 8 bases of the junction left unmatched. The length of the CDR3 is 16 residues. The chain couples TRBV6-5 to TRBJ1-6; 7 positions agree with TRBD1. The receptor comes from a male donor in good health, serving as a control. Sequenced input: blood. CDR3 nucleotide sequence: TGTGCCAGCAGTTACTCGGGGGCAGGGGGTTTTTCACCCCTCCACTTT. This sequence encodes CASSYSGAGGFSPLHF.